Sequencing of this T cell receptor (beta chain) was carried out in a study of CD8 T cells in Susac syndrome. This CDR3 is 16 amino acids long. Germline CDR1 reads KGHSH; CDR2 reads LQKENI. With V trimmed by 3 bases and J by 2 bases, 9 bases remained unmatched. When the RNA was reverse transcribed, random hexamers were used with an input of roughly 0.45 to 1 ug. Each CDR3 protein gets one entry after TCRdb re-called the immunoSEQ multiplex PCR reads with MiXCR. This table holds some 120,000 distinct CDR3 sequences, about 94% found once. The TCR sequence derives from a human donor in good health. This chain links TRBV18 with TRBJ1-2; 7 bases map to TRBD1. Source material: CD4+ T cells from PBMCs. The DNA of the CDR3 is TGTGCCAGCTCACCTCAAACAGGGGAAGGCAACTATGGCTACACCTTC. This encodes CASSPQTGEGNYGYTF.